This T cell receptor beta chain was sequenced for a study of T-cell reconstitution after alpha-beta-depleted transplantation in children. The library targeted TCRbeta and was prepared with unique molecular identifiers. TCRdb used MiXCR to reprocess the PCR reads, holding one entry per CDR3 protein. This table holds approximately 89,000 distinct CDR3 sequences, about 14% found once. Study-wide findings and caveats: Newly made T cells mostly supplied T-cell counts and diversity one year after transplant. Some patients showed high day-60 TCRbeta diversity, which derived from surviving recipient T cells and thymic progenitors. Expanded graft clones numbering several hundred reportedly gave rise to alpha-beta T cells about two months after transplant.

This clonotype showed up just a few times. Antigen: not known. This clonotype was obtained from a male patient between 2 and 10 years old who had a stem cell transplant for acute lymphoblastic leukemia, so the T cells may come from the graft donor. The sequencing used PBMCs, mostly from graft donor cells, collected 180 days after TCRalphabeta/CD19-depleted stem cell transplant.

The CDR3, as DNA: TGTGCCAGCAGTTACGCCTCCGGGGAAAACTATGGCTACACCTTC. It translates to CASSYASGENYGYTF. V usage is TRBV6-5 and J usage is TRBJ1-2; no clear D. V was pared by 2 bases and J by 2 bases, with 12 bases between. The germline V gene encodes CDR1 MNHEY and CDR2 SVGAGI. The CDR3 runs to 15 residues.